The T cell receptor (beta chain) under discussion was sequenced for a study of blood T cell repertoires in COVID-19. Looking at the study overall: PBMCs, B-cell-depleted T cells, or T cells provided the cDNA or gDNA that made up the material.

Some clones are missing from TCRdb's copy, which holds only in-frame ones; the method was immunoSEQ multiplex PCR. The sample holds just over 300,000 clones; approximately 83% are singletons and the top ten take roughly 2.3%. Germline values: CDR1 SGHAT, CDR2 FQNNGV. The CDR3 contains 14 residues. Trimming stripped 8 bases from V and 6 bases from J, with 19 bases between. Sequencing was done on a sample of PBMCs or T cells enriched from blood (not recorded which). The chain uses TRBV11-2 and TRBJ1-1; D unresolved. The sequence came from a man aged 30 to 39 who had recovered from COVID-19. The CDR3 is CASSSNGVVAEAFF. DNA of the CDR3: TGTGCCAGCTCCTCAAATGGAGTTGTCGCTGAAGCTTTCTTT.